Listed here are 10 T cell receptor beta chains from one sample, sequenced in a study of T cells after yellow fever vaccination. TCRdb processed the 5' RACE reads anew with MiXCR; each CDR3 protein has one entry. The sample has some 300,000 distinct CDR3 sequences, roughly 8.7% seen once; the top ten hold around 3.3%. The material sequenced was CD4+ T cells sorted from PBMCs, taken 5 days after the yellow fever booster vaccination. These receptors came from a man aged 18 to 30 who received the YFV17D yellow fever vaccine.

This clonotype was detected a few times. The chain recombines TRBV5-1 with TRBJ2-5; 8 bases map to TRBD2. V was pared by 0 bases and J by 2 bases, with 9 bases of the junction left unmatched. This CDR3 has 17 residues. Germline V gives CDR1 SGHRS, CDR2 YFSETQ. CDR3: CASSLVAGGGWQETQYF. Written as DNA, the CDR3 is TGCGCCAGCAGCTTGGTGGCGGGGGGCGGTTGGCAAGAGACCCAGTACTTC.

This clonotype was observed a handful of times. The V and J genes are TRBV6-6 and TRBJ2-6; unclear D gene. This CDR3 has 14 amino acids. The germline V and J ends were trimmed by 10 bases and 0 bases, with 10 bases remaining between them. The germline V gene encodes CDR1 MNHNY and CDR2 SVGAGI (reference sequence). The CDR3 spells CATRWGSGANVLTF. CDR3 DNA sequence: TGTGCCACCCGATGGGGCTCTGGGGCCAACGTCCTGACTTTC.

This clonotype occurred a few times. The J gene is TRBJ2-7, the V gene TRBV6-1, with 10 nucleotides matching TRBD1. This CDR3 has 14 amino acids. Per the germline V gene, CDR1 is MNHNS and CDR2 is SASEGT. The V and J ends lost 6 bases and 4 bases, in that order; junction bases with no gene match: 6. The CDR3 DNA reads as TGTGCCAGCAGGAAGACAGGGGGCTGGTACGAGCAGTACGTC. Translating it yields CASRKTGGWYEQYV.

In this sample, this clonotype turned up a few times. The CDR3 spells CASSQRPLGSTDTQYF. The CDR3 nucleotides are TGTGCCAGCAGCCAACGCCCCTTAGGGAGCACAGATACGCAGTATTTT. The gene calls are TRBV9 and TRBJ2-3, with D uncertain. Germline lookup yields CDR1 SGDLS and CDR2 YYNGEE. The length of the CDR3 is 16 residues. Trimming shortened V by 4 bases and J by 0 bases, and 15 bases separated the two germline ends.

This chain links TRBV2 with TRBJ2-4; D is unclear. The CDR3 consists of 11 residues. The germline V and J ends were trimmed by 4 bases and 6 bases, with 4 bases remaining between them. The germline V gene has CDR1 SNHLY and CDR2 FYNNEI. Written as DNA, the CDR3 is TGTGCCAGCAGTGGGAGAAACATTCAGTACTTC. Its protein is CASSGRNIQYF.

This clonotype appeared a few times. The V gene is TRBV5-1, the J gene TRBJ1-4; D might be TRBD1 (6 bases). CDR3 length equals 13 residues. Germline loops: CDR1 SGHRS, CDR2 YFSETQ. V lost 4 bases and J lost 8, with 12 bases in between. The CDR3 nucleotides are TGCGCCAGCAGCGGGGGGCGTCGGGAAAAACTGTTTTTT. This gives the protein CASSGGRREKLFF.

The chain uses TRBV12-3 or TRBV12-4 and TRBJ2-1, with D unresolved. The CDR3 runs to 15 residues. The ends were cut back, 3 bases at V and 3 bases at J, with 12 bases in the middle. Written as DNA, the CDR3 is TGTGCCAGCAGTTTTTTGGGCCTCTTCTACAATGAGCAGTTCTTC. This translates into CASSFLGLFYNEQFF.

The chain employs TRBV2 and TRBJ1-3; TRBD1 aligns across 7 bases. The CDR3 runs to 13 residues. V was pared by 6 bases and J by 4 bases, with 3 bases of the junction left unmatched. Germline V gene sequence: CDR1 SNHLY, CDR2 FYNNEI. CDR3: CASRTGIGNTIYF. In DNA form, the CDR3 reads TGTGCCAGCAGGACAGGGATCGGAAACACCATATATTTT.

The chain has TRBV10-3 and TRBJ2-1; TRBD1 agrees at 10 bases. The CDR3 consists of 18 residues. Per germline, CDR1 ENHRY and CDR2 SYGVKD. V shed 4 bases, J shed 5 bases, and the junction held 14 bases outside the gene matches. CDR3 sequence reads: CAISGETGTGAVHNEQFF. The CDR3 DNA is TGTGCCATCAGTGGGGAAACCGGGACAGGGGCTGTACACAATGAGCAGTTCTTC.

This clonotype was observed at least ten times. V gene TRBV7-3 combines with J gene TRBJ2-3; the match to TRBD2 covers 9 bases. Germline CDR1 reads SGHTA; CDR2 reads FQGTGA. The CDR3 has 14 amino acids. Germline trimming cut 8 bases from V and 0 bases from J; bases unmatched to any gene: 3. The CDR3 nucleotides are TGTGCCAGCGGCGGGGGGGGTAGCACAGATACGCAGTATTTT. Translation: CASGGGGSTDTQYF.